This TCR beta chain was identified during a study of shared clonotypes between healthy human individuals. Overall study findings and caveats: Researchers found naive subsets generally carried larger estimated richness than memory subsets.

The germline V gene encodes CDR1 SGHAT and CDR2 FQDESV (reference sequence). This CDR3 has 15 amino acids. With 1 base removed from V and 4 bases from J, the gap between germline ends came to 14 bases. CD45RO-negative cells were positively selected for CCR7, leaving out terminally differentiated effector memory CD45RA+ cells. In regard to this clone: Its matching antigen is unknown.

Each PCR replicate from the sorted subsets contained 150 to 250 ng DNA, which is about 31,000 T cell genomes. TCRdb's copy holds only in-frame clones and misses some; the assay was immunoSEQ multiplex PCR. Of 1.5 million to 2.5 million clones in the sample, about 95% were seen once. This rearrangement joins TRBV11-1 to TRBJ2-7; D might be TRBD1 (6 bases). The specimen was naive CD8+ T cells sorted from blood. The source is a man between 18 and 35 years old in good health. The DNA of the CDR3 is TGTGCCAGCAGCTTAGAGCCAGGGGAAAGTTACGAGCAGTACTTC. Translated, it gives CASSLEPGESYEQYF.